The rows below give T cell receptor beta chains drawn from one sample of a study of T-cell reconstitution after alpha-beta-depleted transplantation in children. MiXCR, run by TCRdb on the PCR reads, gives a single entry per CDR3 protein. The sample contains 780,000 or so distinct CDR3 sequences, under 20% of which appear only once. The sample consisted of PBMCs, mostly from graft donor cells, taken 360 days after TCRalphabeta/CD19-depleted stem cell transplant. These receptors were taken from a male patient under 18 who had a stem cell transplant for acute lymphoblastic leukemia, so the T cells may come from the graft donor. Both conserved end residues are part of each CDR3. D genes are given only for firm matches. Clone size is given for some rows only: seen once, a few or many times, or a class if the clone is expanded.

d_gene	v_gene	abundance	j_gene	CDR3aa	CDR3nt
.	TRBV5-6	many	TRBJ2-4	CASSLGLTSLKNIQYF	TGTGCCAGCAGCTTGGGCTTAACTAGTCTCAAAAACATTCAGTACTTC
TRBD2	TRBV18	few	TRBJ2-7	CASPPTSGSYEQYF	TGTGCCAGCCCCCCTACTAGCGGCTCCTACGAGCAGTACTTC
TRBD1	TRBV7-3	.	TRBJ1-6	CASSRNRQGANSPLHF	TGTGCCAGCAGCCGGAACCGCCAGGGGGCGAATTCACCCCTCCACTTT
.	TRBV28	.	TRBJ2-7	CASGDEQYF	TGTGCCAGCGGCGACGAGCAGTACTTC
.	TRBV4-1	.	TRBJ2-1	CASSQHTSYNEQFF	TGCGCCAGCAGTCAGCACACGTCCTACAATGAGCAGTTCTTC
TRBD1	TRBV6-1	.	TRBJ1-5	CASRGRQGYQPQHF	TGTGCCAGCAGGGGTCGACAGGGCTATCAGCCCCAGCATTTT
.	TRBV5-1	.	TRBJ2-4	CARGDLAKNIQYF	TGCGCCAGAGGCGACCTAGCCAAAAACATTCAGTACTTC
.	TRBV7-9	many	TRBJ2-2	CASSTRDLNTGELFF	TGTGCCAGCAGCACCCGGGATCTAAACACCGGGGAGCTGTTTTTT
.	TRBV5-5	.	TRBJ1-1	CASSLVAGDGPLNTEAFF	TGTGCCAGCAGCTTGGTGGCAGGGGATGGCCCCCTGAACACTGAAGCTTTCTTT
TRBD2	TRBV5-1	.	TRBJ2-1	CASSLTSGSPYNEQFF	TGCGCCAGCAGCTTGACTAGCGGGAGTCCCTACAATGAGCAGTTCTTC
.	TRBV25-1	few	TRBJ2-1	CASSGLVEQFF	TGTGCCAGCAGTGGCCTGGTTGAGCAGTTCTTC
.	TRBV5-1	few	TRBJ2-2	CASSLAFTNRNTGELFF	TGCGCCAGCAGCTTGGCCTTTACCAACAGGAACACCGGGGAGCTGTTTTTT
.	TRBV20-1	.	TRBJ1-5	CSARVWSNQPQHF	TGCAGTGCTAGGGTATGGAGCAATCAGCCCCAGCATTTT
TRBD2	TRBV5-1	few	TRBJ2-1	CASSQPQTSGASGQFF	TGCGCCAGCAGTCAACCCCAGACTAGCGGGGCGTCGGGGCAGTTCTTC
.	TRBV2	.	TRBJ1-6	CASSERPLGSPLHF	TGTGCCAGCAGTGAAAGACCCCTGGGTTCACCCCTCCACTTT
.	TRBV15	few	TRBJ2-3	CATSRTSTDTQYF	TGTGCCACCAGCAGAACTAGCACAGATACGCAGTATTTT
TRBD2	TRBV4-1	.	TRBJ2-1	CASSQTPGTSRYNEQFF	TGCGCCAGCAGCCAGACACCCGGGACTAGCAGATACAATGAGCAGTTCTTC
.	TRBV2	.	TRBJ2-1	CASSVSSNNEQFF	TGTGCCAGCAGCGTCTCTTCCAACAATGAGCAGTTCTTC
TRBD2	TRBV5-1	few	TRBJ2-7	CASRDSPAGAATYEQYF	TGCGCCAGCAGGGATTCGCCTGCGGGAGCCGCTACCTACGAGCAGTACTTC
.	TRBV27	few	TRBJ1-5	CASSLSNTGSGQPQHF	TGTGCCAGCAGTTTATCAAACACAGGATCGGGGCAGCCCCAGCATTTT
.	TRBV18	few	TRBJ2-7	CASSLGASAVMIEQYF	TGTGCCAGCTCACTTGGGGCTAGCGCCGTCATGATTGAGCAGTACTTC
.	TRBV20-1	.	TRBJ1-1	CSARDRWANTEAFF	TGCAGTGCTAGAGATCGTTGGGCGAACACTGAAGCTTTCTTT
TRBD2	TRBV24-1	.	TRBJ2-1	CATSSGASWWDEQFF	TGTGCCACCAGTAGCGGGGCCTCTTGGTGGGATGAGCAGTTCTTC
TRBD2	TRBV4-1	.	TRBJ2-7	CASSQGPASGSSYEQYF	TGCGCCAGCAGCCAAGGCCCGGCTAGCGGAAGCTCCTACGAGCAGTACTTC
.	TRBV7-9	few	TRBJ2-5	CASRTGIQETQYF	TGTGCCAGCAGGACAGGAATCCAAGAGACCCAGTACTTC
TRBD2	TRBV29-1	.	TRBJ2-5	CSVVPRLASGETQYF	TGCAGCGTCGTTCCACGACTAGCGTCAGGGGAGACCCAGTACTTC
.	TRBV12-3/TRBV12-4	many	TRBJ2-1	CASGGSSYNEQFF	TGTGCCAGCGGGGGGAGCTCCTACAATGAGCAGTTCTTC
TRBD2	TRBV7-9	many	TRBJ2-3	CASSRPGLAIDTQYF	TGTGCCAGCAGTCGTCCGGGACTAGCTATAGATACGCAGTATTTT
TRBD2	TRBV29-1	.	TRBJ2-3	CSVLRPGREGEDTQYF	TGCAGCGTTCTTCGTCCGGGGCGGGAGGGCGAGGATACGCAGTATTTT
TRBD2	TRBV20-1	.	TRBJ2-3	CSASQTSGVTDTQYF	TGCAGTGCTAGTCAGACTAGCGGAGTTACAGATACGCAGTATTTT
.	TRBV27	once	TRBJ2-4	CASTTGQVLAKNIQYF	TGTGCCAGCACCACGGGTCAGGTACTAGCCAAAAACATTCAGTACTTC
.	TRBV12-3/TRBV12-4	.	TRBJ2-4	CARWGQAPLQYF	TGTGCCAGATGGGGGCAGGCACCTCTTCAGTACTTC
.	TRBV7-6	few	TRBJ2-3	CASSPSGLPDTQYF	TGTGCCAGCAGTCCCTCAGGGCTACCAGATACGCAGTATTTT
.	TRBV7-8	few	TRBJ1-1	CASSLARGGGAEAFF	TGTGCCAGCAGCTTAGCACGAGGTGGTGGGGCTGAAGCTTTCTTT
.	TRBV7-6	few	TRBJ1-6	CASSYAYNSPLHF	TGTGCCAGCAGCTACGCCTATAATTCACCCCTCCACTTT
.	TRBV20-1	few	TRBJ1-1	CSARLQGPEAFF	TGCAGTGCTCGTCTTCAGGGCCCTGAAGCTTTCTTT
.	TRBV29-1	.	TRBJ1-6	CSAGTRGSPLHF	TGCAGCGCTGGGACGAGGGGTTCACCCCTCCACTTT
.	TRBV20-1	few	TRBJ2-2	CSAREGPGELFF	TGCAGTGCTAGAGAGGGCCCCGGGGAGCTGTTTTTT
.	TRBV7-5	few	TRBJ1-1	CISVSEAPLAGANTEAFF	.
TRBD2	TRBV20-1	few	TRBJ2-1	CSARLAGFSYNEQFF	TGCAGTGCTAGATTAGCGGGGTTCTCCTACAATGAGCAGTTCTTC
.	TRBV3-1	many	TRBJ2-7	CASSRDTTYEQYF	TGTGCCAGCAGCCGGGACACAACCTACGAGCAGTACTTC
TRBD2	TRBV9	few	TRBJ2-1	CASSALLAGSYNEQFF	TGTGCCAGCAGCGCCTTGCTAGCGGGAAGCTACAATGAGCAGTTCTTC
TRBD1	TRBV30	.	TRBJ2-1	CAAGRGLSSSYNEQFF	TGTGCCGCAGGAAGGGGGCTCTCGAGCTCCTACAATGAGCAGTTCTTC
.	TRBV5-4	.	TRBJ1-1	CASSLVGGRATEAFF	TGTGCCAGCAGCTTGGTCGGCGGTCGGGCCACTGAAGCTTTCTTT
TRBD2	TRBV24-1	many	TRBJ2-7	CATSEPSGDYEQYF	TGTGCCACCAGTGAGCCTAGCGGGGATTACGAGCAGTACTTC
.	TRBV5-1	.	TRBJ2-2	CASFPFTGLNTGELFF	TGCGCCAGCTTTCCTTTTACAGGGTTGAACACCGGGGAGCTGTTTTTT